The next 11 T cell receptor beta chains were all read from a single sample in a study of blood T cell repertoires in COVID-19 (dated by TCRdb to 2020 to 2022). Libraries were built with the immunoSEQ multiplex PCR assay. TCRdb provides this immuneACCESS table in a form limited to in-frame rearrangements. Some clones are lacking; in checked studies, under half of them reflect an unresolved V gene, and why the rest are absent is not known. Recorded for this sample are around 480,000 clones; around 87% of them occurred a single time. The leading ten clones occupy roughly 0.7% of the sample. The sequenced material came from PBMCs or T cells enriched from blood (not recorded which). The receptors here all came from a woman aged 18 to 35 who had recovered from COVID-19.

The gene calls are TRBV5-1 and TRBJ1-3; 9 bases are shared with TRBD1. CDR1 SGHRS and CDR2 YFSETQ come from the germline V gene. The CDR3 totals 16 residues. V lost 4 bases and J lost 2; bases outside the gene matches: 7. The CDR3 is CASSRGQGMTGNTIYF. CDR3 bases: TGCGCCAGCAGCAGGGGACAGGGAATGACTGGAAACACCATATATTTT. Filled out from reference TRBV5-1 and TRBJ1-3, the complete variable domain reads KAGVTQTPRYLIKTRGQQVTLSCSPISGHRSVSWYQQTPGQGLQFLFEYFSETQRNKGNFPGRFSGRQFSNSRSEMNVSTLELGDSALYLCASSRGQGMTGNTIYFGEGSWLTVV.

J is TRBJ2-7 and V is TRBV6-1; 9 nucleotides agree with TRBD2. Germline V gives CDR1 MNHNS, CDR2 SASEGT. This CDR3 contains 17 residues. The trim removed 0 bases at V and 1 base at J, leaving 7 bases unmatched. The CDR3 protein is CASSEAREGLLSYEQYF. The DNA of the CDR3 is TGTGCCAGCAGTGAAGCGCGGGAGGGGCTACTTTCCTACGAGCAGTACTTC.

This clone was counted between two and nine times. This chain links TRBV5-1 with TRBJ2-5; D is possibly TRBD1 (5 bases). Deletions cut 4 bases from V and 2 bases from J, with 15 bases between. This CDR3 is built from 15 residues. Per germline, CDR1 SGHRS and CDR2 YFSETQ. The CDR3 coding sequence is TGCGCCAGCAGCCCTATAGGACAACGACAAGAGACCCAGTACTTC. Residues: CASSPIGQRQETQYF.

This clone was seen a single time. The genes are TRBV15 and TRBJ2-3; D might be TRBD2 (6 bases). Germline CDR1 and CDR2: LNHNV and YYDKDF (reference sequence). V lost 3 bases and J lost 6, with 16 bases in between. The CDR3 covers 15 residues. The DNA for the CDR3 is TGTGCCACCAGCAGTACGCGGGGTGAGATGGATACGCAGTATTTT. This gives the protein CATSSTRGEMDTQYF.

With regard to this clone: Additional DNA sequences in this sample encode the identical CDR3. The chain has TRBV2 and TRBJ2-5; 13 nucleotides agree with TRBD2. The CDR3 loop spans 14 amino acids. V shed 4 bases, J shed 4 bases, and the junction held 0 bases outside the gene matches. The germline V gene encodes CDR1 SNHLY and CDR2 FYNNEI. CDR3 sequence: CASSGTSGGETQYF. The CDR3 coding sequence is TGTGCCAGCAGTGGGACTAGCGGGGGAGAGACCCAGTACTTC.

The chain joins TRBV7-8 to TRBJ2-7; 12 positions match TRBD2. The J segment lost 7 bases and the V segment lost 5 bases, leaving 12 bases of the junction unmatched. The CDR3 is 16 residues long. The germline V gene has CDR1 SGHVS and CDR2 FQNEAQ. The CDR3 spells CASSHPTSGGLWEQYF. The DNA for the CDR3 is TGTGCCAGCAGCCACCCAACTAGCGGGGGGTTGTGGGAGCAGTACTTC.

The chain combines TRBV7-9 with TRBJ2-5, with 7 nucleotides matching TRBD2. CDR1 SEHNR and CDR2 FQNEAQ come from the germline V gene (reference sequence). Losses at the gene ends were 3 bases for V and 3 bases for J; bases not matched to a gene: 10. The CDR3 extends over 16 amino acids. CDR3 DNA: TGTGCCAGCAGCTTTCCGACTAGCCGATCTGAAGAGACCCAGTACTTC. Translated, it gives CASSFPTSRSEETQYF.

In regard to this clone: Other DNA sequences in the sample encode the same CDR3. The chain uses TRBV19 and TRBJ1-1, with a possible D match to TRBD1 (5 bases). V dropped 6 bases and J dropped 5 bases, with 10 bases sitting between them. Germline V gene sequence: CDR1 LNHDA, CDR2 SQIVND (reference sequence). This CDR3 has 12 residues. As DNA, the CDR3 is TGTGCCAGTAGCTCGGGGGGTACTGAAGCTTTCTTT. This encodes CASSSGGTEAFF.

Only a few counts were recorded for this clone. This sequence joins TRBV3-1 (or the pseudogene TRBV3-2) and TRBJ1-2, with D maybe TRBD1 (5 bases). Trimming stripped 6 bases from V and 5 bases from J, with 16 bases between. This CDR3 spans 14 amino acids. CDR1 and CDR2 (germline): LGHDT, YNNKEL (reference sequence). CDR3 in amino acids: CASRGGSGLYGYTF. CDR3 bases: TGTGCCAGCAGGGGAGGATCGGGACTTTATGGCTACACCTTC.

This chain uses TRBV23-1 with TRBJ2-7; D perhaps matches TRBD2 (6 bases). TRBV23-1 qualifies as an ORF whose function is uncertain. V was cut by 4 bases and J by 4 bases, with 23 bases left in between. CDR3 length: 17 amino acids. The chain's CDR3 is CASSRRSDHRGGYEQYF. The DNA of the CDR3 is TGCGCCAGCAGTCGAAGAAGCGATCACCGGGGAGGATACGAGCAGTACTTC.

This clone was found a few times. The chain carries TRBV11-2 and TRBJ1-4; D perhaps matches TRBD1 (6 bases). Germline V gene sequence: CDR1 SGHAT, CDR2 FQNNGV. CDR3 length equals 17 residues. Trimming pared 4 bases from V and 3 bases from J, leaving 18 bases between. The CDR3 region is CASSSRPGVRPNEKLFF. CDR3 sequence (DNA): TGTGCCAGCAGCTCTCGACCAGGGGTTAGACCTAATGAAAAACTGTTTTTT.